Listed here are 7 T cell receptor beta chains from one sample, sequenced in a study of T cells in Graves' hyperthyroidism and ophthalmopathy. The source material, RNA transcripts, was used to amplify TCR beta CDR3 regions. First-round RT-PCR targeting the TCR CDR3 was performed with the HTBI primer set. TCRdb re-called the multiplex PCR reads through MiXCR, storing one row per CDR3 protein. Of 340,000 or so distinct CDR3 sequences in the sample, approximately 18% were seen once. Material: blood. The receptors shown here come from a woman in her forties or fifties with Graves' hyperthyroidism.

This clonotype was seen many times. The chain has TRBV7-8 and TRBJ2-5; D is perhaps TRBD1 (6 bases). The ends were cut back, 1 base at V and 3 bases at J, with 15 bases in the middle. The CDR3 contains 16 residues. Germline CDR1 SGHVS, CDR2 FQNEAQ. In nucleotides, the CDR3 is TGTGCCAGCAGCTTAGGCCTTATGGGACAAAAAGAGACCCAGTACTTC. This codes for CASSLGLMGQKETQYF.

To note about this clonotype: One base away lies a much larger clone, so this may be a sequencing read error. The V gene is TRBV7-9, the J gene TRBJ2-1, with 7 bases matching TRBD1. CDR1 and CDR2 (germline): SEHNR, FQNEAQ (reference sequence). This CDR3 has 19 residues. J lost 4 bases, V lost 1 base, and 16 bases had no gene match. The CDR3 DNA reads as TGTGCCAGCAGCTTAGAGCGGCTATCCGAGACAGGGATTTACAATGAGCAGTTCTTC. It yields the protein CASSLERLSETGIYNEQFF.

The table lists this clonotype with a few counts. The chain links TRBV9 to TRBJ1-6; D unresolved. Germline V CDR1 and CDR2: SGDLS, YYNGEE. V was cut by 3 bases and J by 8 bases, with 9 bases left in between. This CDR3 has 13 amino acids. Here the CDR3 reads CASSAAPDSPLHF. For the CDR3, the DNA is TGTGCCAGCAGCGCGGCCCCGGATTCACCCCTCCACTTT.

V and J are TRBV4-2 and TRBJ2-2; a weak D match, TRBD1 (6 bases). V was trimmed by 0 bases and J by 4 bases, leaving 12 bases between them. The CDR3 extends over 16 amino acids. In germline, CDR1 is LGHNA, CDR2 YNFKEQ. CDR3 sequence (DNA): TGTGCCAGCAGCCAAGACGTGGGGGCGGGCACCGGGGAGCTGTTTTTT. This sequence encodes CASSQDVGAGTGELFF.

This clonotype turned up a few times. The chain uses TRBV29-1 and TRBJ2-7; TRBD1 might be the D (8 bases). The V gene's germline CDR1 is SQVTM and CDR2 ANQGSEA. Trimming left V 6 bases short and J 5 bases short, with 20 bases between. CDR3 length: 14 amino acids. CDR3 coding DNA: TGCAGCGTGAAGGGGGGGGTGGACAGGGACGAGCAGTACTTC. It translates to CSVKGGVDRDEQYF.

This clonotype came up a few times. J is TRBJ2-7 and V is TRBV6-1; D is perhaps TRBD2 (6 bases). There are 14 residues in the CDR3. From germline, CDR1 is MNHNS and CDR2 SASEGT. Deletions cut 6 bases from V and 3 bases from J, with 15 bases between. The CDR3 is CASSRTGALYEQYF. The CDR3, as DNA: TGTGCCAGCAGCCGGACGGGAGCGCTCTACGAGCAGTACTTC.

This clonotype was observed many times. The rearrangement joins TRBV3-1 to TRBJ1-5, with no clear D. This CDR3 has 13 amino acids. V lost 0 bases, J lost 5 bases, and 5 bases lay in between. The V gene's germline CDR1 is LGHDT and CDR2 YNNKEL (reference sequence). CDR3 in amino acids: CASSQDQDQPQHF. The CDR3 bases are TGTGCCAGCAGCCAAGATCAAGATCAGCCCCAGCATTTT.